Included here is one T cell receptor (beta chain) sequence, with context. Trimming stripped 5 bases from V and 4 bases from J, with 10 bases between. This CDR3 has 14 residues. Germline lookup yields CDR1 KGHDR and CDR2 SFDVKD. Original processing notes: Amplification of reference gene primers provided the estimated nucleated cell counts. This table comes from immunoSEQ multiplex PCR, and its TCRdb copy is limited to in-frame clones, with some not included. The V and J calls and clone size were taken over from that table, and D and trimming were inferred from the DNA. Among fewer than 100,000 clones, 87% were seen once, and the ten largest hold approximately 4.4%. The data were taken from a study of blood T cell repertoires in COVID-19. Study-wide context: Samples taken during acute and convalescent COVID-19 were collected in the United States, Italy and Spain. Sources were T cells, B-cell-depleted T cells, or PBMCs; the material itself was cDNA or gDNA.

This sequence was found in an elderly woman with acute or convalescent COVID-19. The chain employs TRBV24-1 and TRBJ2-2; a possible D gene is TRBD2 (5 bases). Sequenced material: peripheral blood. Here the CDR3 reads CATSGSAGTGELFF. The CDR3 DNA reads TGTGCCACCAGTGGCTCGGCGGGCACCGGGGAGCTGTTTTTT.